This T cell receptor beta chain was identified during a study of blood T cell repertoires in COVID-19. Study context: Samples came from the United States, Italy and Spain, spanning acute and convalescent COVID-19.

Measured with immunoSEQ multiplex PCR; TCRdb has only the in-frame clones, and not every one. The top ten hold just under 4% of the sample, which has about 160,000 clones, roughly 86% seen once. The material sequenced was peripheral blood. The clonotype was recovered from a woman aged 60-70 years who had recovered from COVID-19.

The CDR3 protein is CASSLLGTVYNEQFF. The CDR3 DNA follows: TGTGCCAGCAGCTTGCTAGGGACAGTCTACAATGAGCAGTTCTTC. This sequence joins TRBV7-3 and TRBJ2-1; 7 bases are shared with TRBD1. V dropped 3 bases and J dropped 3; count of bases not matched to a gene: 5. The CDR3 has 15 amino acids. Germline lookup yields CDR1 SGHTA and CDR2 FQGTGA.